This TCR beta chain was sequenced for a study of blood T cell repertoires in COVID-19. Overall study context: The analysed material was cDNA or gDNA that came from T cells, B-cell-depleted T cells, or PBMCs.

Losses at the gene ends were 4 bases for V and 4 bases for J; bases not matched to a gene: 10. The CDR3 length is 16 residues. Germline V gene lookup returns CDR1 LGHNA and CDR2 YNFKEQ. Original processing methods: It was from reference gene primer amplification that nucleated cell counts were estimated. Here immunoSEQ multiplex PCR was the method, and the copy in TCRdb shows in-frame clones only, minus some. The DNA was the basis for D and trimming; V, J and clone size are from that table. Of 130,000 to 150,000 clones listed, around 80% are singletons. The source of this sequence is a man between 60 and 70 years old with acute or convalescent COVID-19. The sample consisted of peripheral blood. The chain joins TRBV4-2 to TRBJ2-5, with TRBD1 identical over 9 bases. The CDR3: CASSPSGGQGRETQYF. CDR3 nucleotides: TGTGCCAGCAGCCCCAGTGGGGGACAGGGAAGAGAGACCCAGTACTTC.